This TCR beta chain came from a study of post-analysis software for immune sequencing data. Germline V gene lookup returns CDR1 SGHTA and CDR2 FQGTGA. The CDR3 spans 13 residues. The ends were cut back, 5 bases at V and 2 bases at J, with 9 bases in the middle. Overall study results and limits: Controls had lower frequencies than patients of a handful of TRBV segments, which included TRBV5-6, TRBV5-1 and TRBV20-1.

Carried by the TCR beta cDNA libraries were unique molecular identifiers. Each CDR3 protein is one row after TCRdb ran MiXCR on the PCR reads. The profile shows hundreds of thousands of distinct CDR3 sequences, over 35% of them singletons. This clonotype was observed many times. The antigen is not known. This TCR came from a girl between 10 and 17 years old with multiple sclerosis. The specimen sequenced was blood. The chain is built from TRBV7-3 and TRBJ1-2, with unresolved D. CDR3 residues: CASSPDGNYGYTF. CDR3 DNA: TGTGCCAGCAGCCCGGACGGGAACTATGGCTACACCTTC.